A single sample is the source of the 10 T cell receptor beta chains below, sequenced in a study of blood T cells in healthy people across ages. Combining a sample-barcoded 5' primer with a J-beta primer mix, a second PCR ran for 7 to 11 cycles. Each CDR3 protein is one row after TCRdb ran MiXCR on the 5' RACE reads. The sample shows about 720,000 distinct CDR3 sequences, around a quarter of them seen only once. The data were also submitted as part of a second study, on T cells of mothers and their children.

Material for sequencing was blood. The source is a boy aged 5-17 years in good health.

This clonotype was seen only a few times. The chain carries TRBV12-3 or TRBV12-4 and TRBJ2-7; D perhaps matches TRBD1 (6 bases). The ends were cut back, 8 bases at V and 0 bases at J, with 11 bases in the middle. This CDR3 spans 13 amino acids. The CDR3 loop reads CASGGQLSYEQYF. The CDR3 DNA reads as TGTGCCAGCGGTGGACAGCTCTCCTACGAGCAGTACTTC.

The V and J genes are TRBV29-1 and TRBJ1-2; 10 positions agree with TRBD1. CDR1 is SQVTM and CDR2 is ANQGSEA in the germline V gene. The V segment lost 5 bases and the J segment 4 bases; nucleotides outside the gene matches: 10. The CDR3 extends over 15 amino acids. The CDR3: CSVRWVRTGGYGYTF. For the CDR3, the DNA is TGCAGCGTTCGGTGGGTCCGGACAGGGGGCTATGGCTACACCTTC.

This clonotype occurred a few times. J is TRBJ1-1 and V is TRBV7-3; the match to TRBD1 covers 10 bases. The CDR3 sequence is 15 residues long. The germline V gene has CDR1 SGHTA and CDR2 FQGTGA. With V trimmed by 2 bases and J by 7 bases, 7 bases remained unmatched. The chain's CDR3 is CASSLSGTGVDEAFF. The CDR3 DNA is TGTGCCAGCAGCTTATCGGGGACAGGGGTTGATGAAGCTTTCTTT.

This CDR3 reads CASSIDRPYGYTF. The CDR3 bases are TGTGCCAGCAGTATTGACAGGCCTTATGGCTACACCTTC. This chain uses TRBV12-3 or TRBV12-4 with TRBJ1-2; weak D call: TRBD1 (6 bases). V was cut by 5 bases and J by 5 bases, with 12 bases left in between. This CDR3 spans 13 amino acids.

Ten or more counts support this clonotype. The V call is TRBV4-2, the J call TRBJ2-7, with 7 bases identical to TRBD2. The DNA end favors TRBJ2-1, so the J call may be wrong. This CDR3 spans 16 amino acids. Germline-derived CDR1 and CDR2 are LGHNA and YNFKEQ. CDR3: CASSQEETSLTNEQFF. CDR3 in DNA: TGTGCCAGCAGCCAAGAAGAGACTAGCCTAACCAATGAGCAGTTCTTC.

This clonotype has just a few counts. Sequence at one end of the junction differs from germline and may be a read error. The V call is TRBV7-2, the J call TRBJ2-1; D gene ambiguous. The germline V gene has CDR1 SGHTA and CDR2 FQGNSA. This CDR3 has 15 amino acids. The CDR3 here is CASSFDRRSYNEQSF. Written as DNA, the CDR3 is TGTGCCAGCAGCTTTGACCGAAGGAGCTACAATGAGCAGTCCTTC.

This sequence joins TRBV20-1 and TRBJ2-1; D is possibly TRBD1 or TRBD2 (5 bases each). The J call could be wrong; TRBJ2-5 is a better fit for the DNA end. The germline CDR1 and CDR2 sequences are DFQATT and SNEGSKA (reference sequence). This CDR3 is built from 14 residues. The CDR3, as DNA: TGCAGTGCAGAGGGGCGGAGGACTCAAGAGACCCAGTACTTC. It encodes CSAEGRRTQETQYF.

The chain couples TRBV3-1 to TRBJ2-1; 12 nucleotides match TRBD2. CDR3 length equals 17 residues. Germline V gives CDR1 LGHDT, CDR2 YNNKEL (reference sequence). Germline trimming cut 3 bases from V and 5 bases from J; bases unmatched to any gene: 8. Here the CDR3 reads CASSHQGLAGPDNEQFF. CDR3 coding DNA: TGTGCCAGCAGCCACCAGGGACTAGCGGGTCCCGACAATGAGCAGTTCTTC.

The chain employs TRBV19 and TRBJ1-5; D gene unclear. The CDR3 covers 14 residues. The V end lost 2 bases, the J end lost 5 bases, and 10 bases lay between the germline ends. The V gene's germline CDR1 is LNHDA and CDR2 SQIVND (reference sequence). This chain's CDR3 is CASSIIGGYQPQHF. In nucleotides, the CDR3 is TGTGCCAGTAGTATAATCGGCGGATATCAGCCCCAGCATTTT.

V is TRBV5-1 and J is TRBJ2-2; D remains unclear. The CDR3 covers 14 residues. Germline loops: CDR1 SGHRS, CDR2 YFSETQ. V was shortened by 4 bases and J by 5 bases, with 12 bases between the two germline ends. The CDR3 is CASSPVVLTGELFF. The DNA for the CDR3 is TGCGCCAGCAGCCCGGTGGTCCTTACCGGGGAGCTGTTTTTT.